The clone carrying this TCR beta chain was observed at least ten times. In building TCR beta libraries, iRepertoire HTBI primers were used together with Arm-PCR of CDR3 regions. TCRdb processed the multiplex PCR reads anew with MiXCR; each CDR3 protein has one entry. The sample has approximately 470,000 distinct CDR3 sequences; roughly 15% are singletons. This sample is part of a study of regulatory T cells in long-lasting Graves disease. This CDR3 has 15 amino acids. Trimming cost V 1 base and J 9 bases; bases outside gene matches: 5. CDR1 and CDR2 (germline): SGHAT, FQNNGV. Time point: newly diagnosed GD, antithyroid drugs for less than 3 months. PBMC-extracted RNA yielded the TCR library. Graves' disease diagnosis relied on American Thyroid Association guidelines. The sample was also reused in another study, on T cells in Graves' hyperthyroidism and ophthalmopathy. That investigation notes: For Graves' hyperthyroidism to be stable, ophthalmopathy could not progress within 18 months. Newly diagnosed hyperthyroidism, duration under 2 months, in patients aged 18 to 65.

The rearrangement joins TRBV11-2 to TRBJ2-1; 11 bases match TRBD2. Sequencing used peripheral blood mononuclear cells (PBMCs), obtained at new diagnosis, from a patient treated with antithyroid drugs. The sequence derives from a man aged 40-50 years with Graves disease. CDR3 coding DNA: TGTGCCAGCAGCTTAGCGCTAGCGGGAGGTCGTGAGCAGTTCTTC. This sequence encodes CASSLALAGGREQFF. Using reference TRBV11-2 and TRBJ2-1 for the parts outside the CDR3, the full variable domain is EAGVAQSPRYKIIEKRQSVAFWCNPISGHATLYWYQQILGQGPKLLIQFQNNGVVDDSQLPKDRFSAERLKGVDSTLKIQPAKLEDSAVYLCASSLALAGGREQFFGPGTRLTVL.